This T cell receptor (beta chain) originates from a study of control samples from healthy donors and cancer patients. TCRdb's table, derived via immunoSEQ multiplex PCR, lists solely in-frame clones and lacks some. This repertoire shows about 110,000 clones, almost 85% found once; its top ten account for about 7%. V was pared by 0 bases and J by 4 bases, with 9 bases between. The CDR3 length is 14 residues. This TCR came from a man aged 18 to 30 in good health. Sequencing was carried out using blood. This rearrangement joins TRBV23-1 to TRBJ1-1; D possibly corresponds to TRBD1 (5 bases). TRBV23-1 is filed as an ORF, its function uncertain. CDR3 DNA sequence: TGCGCCAGCAGTCAATCCGGGAGGGGCACTGAAGCTTTCTTT. Encoded protein: CASSQSGRGTEAFF.